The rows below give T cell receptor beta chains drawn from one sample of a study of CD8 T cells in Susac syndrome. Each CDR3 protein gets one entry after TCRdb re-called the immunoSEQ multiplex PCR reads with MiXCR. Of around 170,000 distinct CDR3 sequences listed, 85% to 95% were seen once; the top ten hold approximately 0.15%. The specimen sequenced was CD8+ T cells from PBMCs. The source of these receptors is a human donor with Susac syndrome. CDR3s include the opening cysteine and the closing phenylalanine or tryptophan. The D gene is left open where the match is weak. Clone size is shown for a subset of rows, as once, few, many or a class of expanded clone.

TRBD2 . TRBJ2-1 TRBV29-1 TGCAGCGTTGTGGCGGGAGAGGGGTCCTACAATGAGCAGTTCTTC CSVVAGEGSYNEQFF
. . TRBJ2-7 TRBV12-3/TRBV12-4 TGTGCCAGCAGTCGCCAAGTGTCGGGCTCCTACGAGCAGTACTTC CASSRQVSGSYEQYF
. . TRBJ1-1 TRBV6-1 TGTGCCAGCAGTGAGTGGCAGGGAAACACTGAAGCTTTCTTT CASSEWQGNTEAFF
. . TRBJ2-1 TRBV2 TGTGCCAGCAGTGAGGACGGCGGCTCCTACAATGAGCAGTTCTTC CASSEDGGSYNEQFF
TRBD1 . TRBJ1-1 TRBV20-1 TGCAGTGCTCTTATAGACAGGGACACTGAAGCTTTCTTT CSALIDRDTEAFF
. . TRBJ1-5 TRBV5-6 TGTGCCAGCAGCGGAGGGTTGGACAATCAGCCCCAGCATTTT CASSGGLDNQPQHF
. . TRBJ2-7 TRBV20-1 TGCAGTGCTAGAGATCAGGCTAGCTACGAGCAGTACTTC CSARDQASYEQYF
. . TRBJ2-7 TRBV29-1 TGCAGCGTTGCCCAGGGGCCCTCCTACGAGCAGTACTTC CSVAQGPSYEQYF
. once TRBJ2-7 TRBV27 TGTGCCAGCAGTTTCTCTACCGGGACACTGATCTACGAGCAGTACTTC CASSFSTGTLIYEQYF
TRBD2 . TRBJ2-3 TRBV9 TGTGCCAGCAGCGGTAGCGGGAGCGTCACAGATACGCAGTATTTT CASSGSGSVTDTQYF
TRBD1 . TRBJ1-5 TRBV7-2 TGTGCCAGCAGACCAGGGGGTTATAGCAATCAGCCCCAGCATTTT CASRPGGYSNQPQHF